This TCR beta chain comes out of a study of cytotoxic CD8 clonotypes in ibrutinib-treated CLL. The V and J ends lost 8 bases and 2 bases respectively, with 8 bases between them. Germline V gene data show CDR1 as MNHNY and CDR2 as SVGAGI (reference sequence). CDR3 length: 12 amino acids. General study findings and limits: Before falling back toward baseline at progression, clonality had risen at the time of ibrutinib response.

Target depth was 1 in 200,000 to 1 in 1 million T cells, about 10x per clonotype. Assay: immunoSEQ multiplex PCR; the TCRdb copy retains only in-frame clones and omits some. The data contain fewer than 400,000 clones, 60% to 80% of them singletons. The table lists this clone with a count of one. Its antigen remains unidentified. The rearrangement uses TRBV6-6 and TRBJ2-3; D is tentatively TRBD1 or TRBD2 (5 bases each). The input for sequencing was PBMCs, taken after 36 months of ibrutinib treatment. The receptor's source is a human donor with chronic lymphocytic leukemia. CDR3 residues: CASGGTTDTQYF. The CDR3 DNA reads TGTGCCAGCGGGGGAACCACAGATACGCAGTATTTT.